These T cell receptor beta chains were read from a single sample in a study of memory CD4+ T cells and cytomegalovirus serostatus. TCRdb's copy holds only in-frame clones and misses some; the assay was immunoSEQ multiplex PCR. The repertoire holds tens of thousands of clones, 70% to 85% seen once, with around 1% in the top ten. Material for sequencing was memory CD4+ T cells from blood. The source is an adult in good health and CMV-seronegative. Both conserved end residues are part of each CDR3. The D gene is left open where the match is weak. Size tells how often a clone was seen (once, few, many) or the class of an expanded clone, and some rows leave it out.

>-|TRBV19|16|TRBD1|TRBJ1-4
TGTGCCAGTAGTTCCCTAATATCGACAGGGGGTGAAAAACTGTTTTTT
CASSSLISTGGEKLFF
>-|TRBV19|17|TRBD1|TRBJ2-2
TGTGCCAGTAGTAAGAGGCTACAGGGGGTAAACACCGGGGAGCTGTTTTTT
CASSKRLQGVNTGELFF
>-|TRBV10-2|15|-|TRBJ2-7
TGCGCCAGCAGTGAGCCTGGGGCGGGCGGTTACGAGCAGTACTTC
CASSEPGAGGYEQYF
>-|TRBV11-2|16|-|TRBJ1-6
TGTGCCAGCAGTTCCCGGGGAACGATCGGGAATTCACCCCTCCACTTT
CASSSRGTIGNSPLHF
>-|TRBV7-9|13|-|TRBJ1-1
TGTGCCAGCAGCTTAACAGCAAACACTGAAGCTTTCTTT
CASSLTANTEAFF
>-|TRBV7-2|15|-|TRBJ2-3
TGTGCCAGCAGAACCAGAGGCCAGGGGAAAGATACGCAGTATTTT
CASRTRGQGKDTQYF
>few|TRBV5-1|15|-|TRBJ2-7
TGCGCCAGCAGCTTGGATGGAGTTACATACTACGAGCAGTACTTC
CASSLDGVTYYEQYF
>once|TRBV5-1|15|-|TRBJ1-2
TGCGCCAGCAGCTTGTCAGGCAGTGGGGTGAATGGCTACACCTTC
CASSLSGSGVNGYTF
>once|TRBV10-3|14|-|TRBJ1-2
TGTGCCATCAGTGAGTCGCCAGGAAACTATGGCTACACCTTC
CAISESPGNYGYTF
>-|TRBV5-5|15|-|TRBJ1-1
TGTGCCAGCAGCTTGGGTGGGACGTTGAACACTGAAGCTTTCTTT
CASSLGGTLNTEAFF
>-|TRBV6-6|15|-|TRBJ1-5
TGTGCCAGCAGTTACTCGAACAGGGAGCGGCAGCCCCAGCATTTT
CASSYSNRERQPQHF
>-|TRBV5-1|14|-|TRBJ2-1
TGCGCCAGCAGCTTGGGTCAGGGGAACAATGAGCAGTTCTTC
CASSLGQGNNEQFF
>-|TRBV25-1|12|-|TRBJ1-5
TGTGCCAGCAGTGACAAAAATCAGCCCCAGCATTTT
CASSDKNQPQHF
>-|TRBV7-2|11|-|TRBJ2-1
TGTGCCAGCAGCCGGGACCTTGAGCAGTTCTTC
CASSRDLEQFF
>-|TRBV7-2|17|TRBD1|TRBJ1-5
TGTGCCAGCAGCTTAAGGGGACAGGGACCTAGCAATCAGCCCCAGCATTTT
CASSLRGQGPSNQPQHF
>-|TRBV9|14|-|TRBJ2-6
TGTGCCAGCAGCGTAGCCCCCGCACAAAACGTCCTGACTTTC
CASSVAPAQNVLTF
>-|TRBV5-6|14|-|TRBJ2-3
TGTGCCAGCAGCTTGTCCCAACTGGGGGATACGCAGTATTTT
CASSLSQLGDTQYF
>-|TRBV5-8|15|-|TRBJ2-2
TGTGCCAGCAACCTTCAGGGTTCGAACACCGGGGAGCTGTTTTTT
CASNLQGSNTGELFF
>-|TRBV6-6|12|TRBD2|TRBJ2-7
TGTGCCAGCACGGGAGGGAGCTACGAGCAGTACTTC
CASTGGSYEQYF
>-|TRBV19|13|-|TRBJ1-1
TGTGCCAGTGAACTAACGATGAACACTGAAGCTTTCTTT
CASELTMNTEAFF
>-|TRBV6-4|14|TRBD1|TRBJ1-1
TGTGCCAGCAGGGGGACAGACAAAAACACTGAAGCTTTCTTT
CASRGTDKNTEAFF
>-|TRBV5-1|15|-|TRBJ2-2
TGCGCCAGCAGCTTGGGGCAGCCGAACACCGGGGAGCTGTTTTTT
CASSLGQPNTGELFF
>-|TRBV4-3|15|-|TRBJ1-1
TGCGCCAGCAGCCAAGGGGAGGGATGGAACACTGAAGCTTTCTTT
CASSQGEGWNTEAFF